These T cell receptor beta chains were read from a single sample in a study of blood T cell repertoires in COVID-19. Some clones are missing from TCRdb's copy, which holds only in-frame ones; the method was immunoSEQ multiplex PCR. The sample comprises over 90,000 clones, about nine tenths of which are singletons, and around 5% rests with the top ten. Sequenced sample: peripheral blood. Receptor source: a woman aged 45-59 years with COVID-19, enrolled during active disease. The CDR3 runs from the conserved cysteine through the conserved F or W. A D gene is named only where the DNA matches it firmly. Size is stated for part of the rows, as once, few or many counts, or as a class when the clone is expanded.

v_gene: TRBV4-1
abundance: .
j_gene: TRBJ2-7
d_gene: .
CDR3aa: CASSQDTAHEQYF
CDR3nt: TGCGCCAGCAGCCAGGACACTGCCCACGAGCAGTACTTC

v_gene: TRBV13
abundance: .
j_gene: TRBJ2-1
d_gene: .
CDR3aa: CASSLGYRNYNEQFF
CDR3nt: TGTGCCAGCAGCTTAGGGTACAGGAACTACAATGAGCAGTTCTTC

v_gene: TRBV10-2
abundance: .
j_gene: TRBJ1-6
d_gene: .
CDR3aa: CASRSSYNSPLHF
CDR3nt: TGCGCCAGCAGGAGCTCCTATAATTCACCCCTCCACTTT

v_gene: TRBV6-1
abundance: few
j_gene: TRBJ2-1
d_gene: .
CDR3aa: CASSEQALSNEQFF
CDR3nt: TGTGCCAGCAGTGAACAAGCTCTTTCCAATGAGCAGTTCTTC

v_gene: TRBV19
abundance: .
j_gene: TRBJ1-5
d_gene: TRBD1
CDR3aa: CASQAAGQGRSGNQPQHF
CDR3nt: TGTGCCAGCCAGGCAGCGGGACAGGGCCGAAGTGGCAATCAGCCCCAGCATTTT

v_gene: TRBV5-4
abundance: .
j_gene: TRBJ2-5
d_gene: TRBD1
CDR3aa: CASSLTPLVTGEETQYF
CDR3nt: TGTGCCAGCAGCCTCACCCCCCTGGTGACAGGGGAAGAGACCCAGTACTTC

v_gene: TRBV7-2
abundance: .
j_gene: TRBJ2-1
d_gene: TRBD2
CDR3aa: CASSLGLAGLNEQFF
CDR3nt: TGTGCCAGCAGCCTGGGACTAGCGGGGTTGAATGAGCAGTTCTTC

v_gene: TRBV3-1/TRBV3-2
abundance: .
j_gene: TRBJ2-7
d_gene: TRBD2
CDR3aa: CASSQATGGAFHEQYF
CDR3nt: TGTGCCAGCAGCCAAGCAACCGGGGGGGCCTTCCACGAGCAGTACTTC

v_gene: TRBV6-2/TRBV6-3
abundance: .
j_gene: TRBJ2-3
d_gene: TRBD2
CDR3aa: CASSYLAGGRSTDTQYF
CDR3nt: TGTGCCAGCAGTTACCTAGCGGGGGGCCGGAGCACAGATACGCAGTATTTT

v_gene: TRBV7-2
abundance: once
j_gene: TRBJ1-4
d_gene: .
CDR3aa: CASSSRWGENEKLFF
CDR3nt: TGTGCCAGCAGCTCCCGGTGGGGAGAGAATGAAAAACTGTTTTTT

v_gene: TRBV19
abundance: .
j_gene: TRBJ2-7
d_gene: TRBD2
CDR3aa: CASQGLAGSYEQYF
CDR3nt: TGTGCCAGTCAGGGACTAGCGGGGTCCTACGAGCAGTACTTC

v_gene: TRBV2
abundance: few
j_gene: TRBJ1-1
d_gene: .
CDR3aa: CASSERQTNTEAFF
CDR3nt: TGTGCCAGCAGTGAAAGGCAGACAAACACTGAAGCTTTCTTT

v_gene: TRBV6-2/TRBV6-3
abundance: few
j_gene: TRBJ2-7
d_gene: .
CDR3aa: CASSYGPEQYF
CDR3nt: TGTGCCAGCAGTTACGGCCCCGAGCAGTACTTC

v_gene: TRBV4-2
abundance: medium-sized
j_gene: TRBJ1-2
d_gene: .
CDR3aa: CASSQEGVALGYGYTF
CDR3nt: TGTGCCAGCAGCCAAGAAGGAGTAGCTCTGGGCTATGGCTACACCTTC

v_gene: TRBV28
abundance: .
j_gene: TRBJ1-1
d_gene: .
CDR3aa: CASSSRHRNTEAFF
CDR3nt: TGTGCCAGCAGTTCGAGACACCGGAACACTGAAGCTTTCTTT

v_gene: TRBV28
abundance: .
j_gene: TRBJ2-2
d_gene: TRBD1
CDR3aa: CASSLLGQGVTGELFF
CDR3nt: TGTGCCAGCAGTCTCTTGGGACAGGGGGTAACCGGGGAGCTGTTTTTT

v_gene: TRBV5-4
abundance: .
j_gene: TRBJ2-3
d_gene: TRBD2
CDR3aa: CASSSGGTTDTQYF
CDR3nt: TGTGCCAGCAGCTCCGGGGGGACCACAGATACGCAGTATTTT

v_gene: TRBV9
abundance: .
j_gene: TRBJ2-1
d_gene: .
CDR3aa: CASSVANNEQFF
CDR3nt: TGTGCCAGCAGCGTAGCTAACAATGAGCAGTTCTTC

v_gene: TRBV5-5
abundance: .
j_gene: TRBJ2-7
d_gene: .
CDR3aa: CASSLAGGTYEQYF
CDR3nt: TGTGCCAGCAGCTTGGCAGGGGGGACCTACGAGCAGTACTTC

v_gene: TRBV2
abundance: .
j_gene: TRBJ2-2
d_gene: .
CDR3aa: CASSPRGSPELFF
CDR3nt: TGTGCCAGCAGTCCGAGAGGGTCTCCGGAGCTGTTTTTT

v_gene: TRBV27
abundance: .
j_gene: TRBJ2-2
d_gene: TRBD1
CDR3aa: CASSRPGLTGGTGELFF
CDR3nt: TGTGCCAGCAGTCGCCCCGGACTGACAGGGGGAACCGGGGAGCTGTTTTTT

v_gene: TRBV27
abundance: .
j_gene: TRBJ2-3
d_gene: TRBD2
CDR3aa: CASSILAGGLSDTQYF
CDR3nt: TGTGCCAGCAGTATCCTAGCGGGGGGGCTATCAGATACGCAGTATTTT

v_gene: TRBV25-1
abundance: .
j_gene: TRBJ1-2
d_gene: TRBD1
CDR3aa: CASSLTGGNGYTF
CDR3nt: TGTGCCAGCAGTCTGACAGGGGGTAATGGCTACACCTTC

v_gene: TRBV5-1
abundance: .
j_gene: TRBJ2-3
d_gene: .
CDR3aa: CASSLRVGSTDTQYF
CDR3nt: TGCGCCAGCAGCTTACGAGTCGGGAGCACAGATACGCAGTATTTT

v_gene: TRBV7-2
abundance: .
j_gene: TRBJ1-3
d_gene: TRBD1
CDR3aa: CASSLTGAPGTIYF
CDR3nt: TGTGCCAGCAGCCTCACAGGGGCACCCGGCACCATATATTTT

v_gene: TRBV4-1
abundance: .
j_gene: TRBJ2-3
d_gene: TRBD2
CDR3aa: CASSPLGGTSLGGDTQYF
CDR3nt: TGCGCCAGCAGCCCCCTGGGCGGGACTAGCTTGGGGGGGGATACGCAGTATTTT

v_gene: TRBV9
abundance: .
j_gene: TRBJ2-1
d_gene: .
CDR3aa: CASSPGLGGLYNEQFF
CDR3nt: TGTGCCAGCAGCCCAGGCTTGGGGGGGCTATACAATGAGCAGTTCTTC

v_gene: TRBV7-3
abundance: .
j_gene: TRBJ2-3
d_gene: TRBD1
CDR3aa: CASSLTTGGGTDTQYF
CDR3nt: TGTGCCAGCAGTCTTACGACAGGGGGCGGCACAGATACGCAGTATTTT

v_gene: TRBV19
abundance: .
j_gene: TRBJ2-1
d_gene: .
CDR3aa: CASKPGGYNEQFF
CDR3nt: TGTGCCAGTAAACCCGGTGGCTACAATGAGCAGTTCTTC

v_gene: TRBV28
abundance: .
j_gene: TRBJ2-1
d_gene: .
CDR3aa: CASSLVGRIYNEQFF
CDR3nt: TGTGCCAGCAGTTTAGTGGGCCGGATCTACAATGAGCAGTTCTTC

v_gene: TRBV4-1
abundance: .
j_gene: TRBJ2-7
d_gene: .
CDR3aa: CASSQIQGGGYEQYF
CDR3nt: TGCGCCAGCAGCCAGATACAGGGAGGGGGATACGAGCAGTACTTC

v_gene: TRBV4-2
abundance: .
j_gene: TRBJ2-7
d_gene: TRBD2
CDR3aa: CASSLSLAALYEQYF
CDR3nt: TGTGCCAGCAGCCTCTCACTAGCGGCCCTCTACGAGCAGTACTTC

v_gene: TRBV9
abundance: .
j_gene: TRBJ2-7
d_gene: .
CDR3aa: CASIVSLQGSYEQYF
CDR3nt: TGTGCCAGCATCGTGTCTCTACAGGGCTCCTACGAGCAGTACTTC

v_gene: TRBV24-1
abundance: .
j_gene: TRBJ2-7
d_gene: TRBD1
CDR3aa: CATSDPGTGSWEQYF
CDR3nt: TGTGCCACCAGTGACCCCGGGACAGGGTCATGGGAGCAGTACTTC

v_gene: TRBV6-4
abundance: .
j_gene: TRBJ2-1
d_gene: TRBD2
CDR3aa: CASSGLAGGYNEQFF
CDR3nt: TGTGCCAGCAGTGGACTAGCGGGGGGCTACAATGAGCAGTTCTTC

v_gene: TRBV5-6
abundance: .
j_gene: TRBJ1-1
d_gene: .
CDR3aa: CASLRGELGEAFF
CDR3nt: TGTGCCAGCCTGCGGGGGGAGCTCGGTGAAGCTTTCTTT

v_gene: TRBV7-2
abundance: once
j_gene: TRBJ2-7
d_gene: TRBD1
CDR3aa: CASSLAAGGLYEQYF
CDR3nt: TGTGCCAGCAGCTTAGCAGCAGGGGGTTTATACGAGCAGTACTTC

v_gene: TRBV11-2
abundance: .
j_gene: TRBJ2-2
d_gene: .
CDR3aa: CASSFQGGGELFF
CDR3nt: TGTGCCAGCAGCTTTCAAGGGGGCGGGGAGCTGTTTTTT

v_gene: TRBV12-5
abundance: once
j_gene: TRBJ2-1
d_gene: TRBD2
CDR3aa: CASGWTSGGLNEQFF
CDR3nt: TGTGCTAGTGGTTGGACTAGCGGGGGACTCAATGAGCAGTTCTTC

v_gene: TRBV28
abundance: .
j_gene: TRBJ1-5
d_gene: .
CDR3aa: CASSFPGYSNQPQHF
CDR3nt: TGTGCCAGCAGTTTCCCAGGTTATAGCAATCAGCCCCAGCATTTT

v_gene: TRBV28
abundance: .
j_gene: TRBJ1-2
d_gene: TRBD1
CDR3aa: CASTPGLGQGITRGGYTF
CDR3nt: TGTGCCAGCACCCCGGGGCTAGGACAGGGAATCACGCGGGGCGGCTACACCTTC

v_gene: TRBV7-9
abundance: .
j_gene: TRBJ1-4
d_gene: .
CDR3aa: CASSPTETNEKLFF
CDR3nt: TGTGCCAGCAGCCCGACAGAAACTAATGAAAAACTGTTTTTT

v_gene: TRBV9
abundance: .
j_gene: TRBJ2-3
d_gene: TRBD2
CDR3aa: CASSGTSGGATDTQYF
CDR3nt: TGTGCCAGCAGCGGAACTAGCGGGGGGGCCACAGATACGCAGTATTTT

v_gene: TRBV5-1
abundance: once
j_gene: TRBJ2-1
d_gene: TRBD1
CDR3aa: CASSPPGTGGNEQFF
CDR3nt: TGCGCCAGCAGCCCACCCGGGACAGGGGGCAATGAGCAGTTCTTC

v_gene: TRBV3-1/TRBV3-2
abundance: .
j_gene: TRBJ2-5
d_gene: TRBD2
CDR3aa: CASSHRTSPQETQYF
CDR3nt: TGTGCCAGCAGCCACCGGACTAGCCCACAAGAGACCCAGTACTTC

v_gene: TRBV10-3
abundance: .
j_gene: TRBJ2-5
d_gene: .
CDR3aa: CAISDLYQETQYF
CDR3nt: TGTGCCATCAGTGACCTGTACCAAGAGACCCAGTACTTC

v_gene: TRBV18
abundance: .
j_gene: TRBJ2-5
d_gene: .
CDR3aa: CASSPDSLQETQYF
CDR3nt: TGTGCCAGCTCACCGGACAGCCTTCAAGAGACCCAGTACTTC

v_gene: TRBV5-6
abundance: once
j_gene: TRBJ1-4
d_gene: TRBD1
CDR3aa: CASKPGQGREKLFF
CDR3nt: TGTGCCAGCAAACCGGGACAGGGTCGTGAAAAACTGTTTTTT

v_gene: TRBV15
abundance: .
j_gene: TRBJ1-6
d_gene: TRBD1
CDR3aa: CATSREPGQGNSPLHF
CDR3nt: TGTGCCACCAGCAGGGAACCGGGACAGGGGAATTCACCCCTCCACTTT

v_gene: TRBV7-2
abundance: once
j_gene: TRBJ2-1
d_gene: TRBD1
CDR3aa: CASSLDRVWEQFF
CDR3nt: TGTGCCAGCAGCCTCGACAGGGTTTGGGAGCAGTTCTTC

v_gene: TRBV24-1
abundance: .
j_gene: TRBJ2-2
d_gene: .
CDR3aa: CATSDPVRGGAGGELFF
CDR3nt: TGTGCCACCAGTGATCCAGTGCGTGGAGGGGCTGGCGGGGAGCTGTTTTTT

v_gene: TRBV7-9
abundance: .
j_gene: TRBJ1-5
d_gene: .
CDR3aa: CASSRSNQPQHF
CDR3nt: TGTGCCAGCAGCCGGAGCAATCAGCCCCAGCATTTT

v_gene: TRBV20-1
abundance: .
j_gene: TRBJ2-7
d_gene: .
CDR3aa: CSASGGNYEQYF
CDR3nt: TGCAGTGCTAGTGGAGGGAACTACGAGCAGTACTTC

v_gene: TRBV7-9
abundance: few
j_gene: TRBJ2-1
d_gene: .
CDR3aa: CASSGSNEQFF
CDR3nt: TGTGCCAGCAGCGGCAGCAATGAGCAGTTCTTC

v_gene: TRBV19
abundance: .
j_gene: TRBJ2-7
d_gene: TRBD2
CDR3aa: CASRPGTSGYEQYF
CDR3nt: TGTGCCAGTAGACCCGGGACTAGCGGCTACGAGCAGTACTTC

v_gene: TRBV4-3
abundance: .
j_gene: TRBJ1-3
d_gene: .
CDR3aa: CASSAEPGNTIYF
CDR3nt: TGCGCCAGCAGCGCGGAGCCTGGAAACACCATATATTTT

v_gene: TRBV30
abundance: .
j_gene: TRBJ2-7
d_gene: TRBD2
CDR3aa: CAWSRTSGGLYEQYF
CDR3nt: TGTGCCTGGAGCCGGACTAGCGGGGGGCTATACGAGCAGTACTTC

v_gene: TRBV30
abundance: .
j_gene: TRBJ2-3
d_gene: .
CDR3aa: CAWNGGVDTQYF
CDR3nt: TGTGCCTGGAATGGAGGGGTCGATACGCAGTATTTT